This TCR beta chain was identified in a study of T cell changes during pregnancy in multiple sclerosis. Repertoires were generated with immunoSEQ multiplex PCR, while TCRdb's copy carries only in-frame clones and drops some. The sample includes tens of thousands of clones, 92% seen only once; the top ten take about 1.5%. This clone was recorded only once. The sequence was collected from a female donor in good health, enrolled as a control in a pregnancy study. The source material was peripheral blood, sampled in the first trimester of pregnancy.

CDR3 DNA: TGTGCCAGCAGCCAGAGGTCGTGGGTGCCCAAAAACATTCAGTACTTC. Translated, it gives CASSQRSWVPKNIQYF. This chain joins TRBV28 and TRBJ2-4, with no clear D. Trimming cost V 6 bases and J 2 bases, with 17 bases left between them. The CDR3 runs 16 residues. Per the germline V gene, CDR1 is MDHEN and CDR2 is SYDVKM.